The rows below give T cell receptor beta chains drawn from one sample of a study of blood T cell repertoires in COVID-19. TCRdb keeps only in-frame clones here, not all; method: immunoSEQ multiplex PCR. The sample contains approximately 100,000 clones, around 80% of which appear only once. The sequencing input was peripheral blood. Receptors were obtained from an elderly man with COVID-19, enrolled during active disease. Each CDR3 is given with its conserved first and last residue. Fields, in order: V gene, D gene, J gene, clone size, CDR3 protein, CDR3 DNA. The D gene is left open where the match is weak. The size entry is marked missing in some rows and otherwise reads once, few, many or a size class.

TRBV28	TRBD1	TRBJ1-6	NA	CASSVSGGRSPLHF	TGTGCCAGCAGCGTATCAGGGGGCAGGTCACCCCTCCACTTT
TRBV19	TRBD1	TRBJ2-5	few	CASSPPTTGPRETQYF	TGTGCCAGTAGTCCTCCAACGACAGGGCCTCGGGAGACCCAGTACTTC
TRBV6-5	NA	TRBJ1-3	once	CASSSGPGAGNTIYF	TGTGCCAGCAGCTCTGGCCCCGGGGCTGGAAACACCATATATTTT
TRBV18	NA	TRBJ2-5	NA	CASSPRTGRETQYF	TGTGCCAGCTCACCAAGGACGGGAAGAGAGACCCAGTACTTC
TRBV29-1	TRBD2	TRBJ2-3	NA	CSAGAGGEYF	TGCAGTGCTGGGGCGGGAGGGGAGTATTTT
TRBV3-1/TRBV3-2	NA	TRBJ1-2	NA	CASSRRTDDYGYTF	TGTGCCAGCAGCCGCCGGACAGACGACTATGGCTACACCTTC
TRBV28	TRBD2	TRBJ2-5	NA	CASSLGTSLRETQYF	TGTGCCAGCAGTCTAGGGACTAGCCTGCGGGAGACCCAGTACTTC
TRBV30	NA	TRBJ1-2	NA	CAWSFPPGGEYGYTF	TGTGCCTGGAGTTTCCCCCCCGGGGGTGAATATGGCTACACCTTC
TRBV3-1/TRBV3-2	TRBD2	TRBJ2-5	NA	CASSPWGGSYETQYF	TGTGCCAGCAGTCCGTGGGGCGGGAGTTACGAGACCCAGTACTTC
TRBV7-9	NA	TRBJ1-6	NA	CASSQLAGADSPLHF	TGTGCCAGCAGCCAACTCGCAGGGGCGGATTCACCCCTCCACTTT
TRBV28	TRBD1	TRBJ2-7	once	CASSSGTGFYEQYF	TGTGCCAGCAGTTCCGGGACAGGGTTTTACGAGCAGTACTTC
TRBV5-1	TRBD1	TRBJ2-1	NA	CASSLPGQGQFF	TGCGCCAGCAGCTTGCCTGGACAGGGCCAATTCTTC
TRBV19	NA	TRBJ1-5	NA	CASSIRQSAYSNQPQHF	TGTGCCAGTAGTATTAGACAGTCAGCCTATAGCAATCAGCCCCAGCATTTT
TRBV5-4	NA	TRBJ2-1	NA	CASRAGWEDEQFF	TGTGCCAGCAGAGCAGGCTGGGAGGATGAGCAGTTCTTC
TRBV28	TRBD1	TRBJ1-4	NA	CASSSRTGGAGEKLFF	TGTGCCAGCAGTTCCCGGACAGGGGGCGCAGGGGAAAAACTGTTTTTT
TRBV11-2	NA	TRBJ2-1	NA	CASSLGGPYNEQFF	TGTGCCAGCAGCTTAGGGGGCCCTTACAATGAGCAGTTCTTC
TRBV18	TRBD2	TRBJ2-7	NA	CASSPPSGSQEQYF	TGTGCCAGCTCGCCCCCTAGCGGGAGTCAAGAGCAGTACTTC
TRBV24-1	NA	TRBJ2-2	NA	CATSDWGQGGHTGELFF	TGTGCCACCAGTGATTGGGGCCAGGGGGGACACACCGGGGAGCTGTTTTTT
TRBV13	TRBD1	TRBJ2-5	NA	CASSPLQGKEETQYF	TGTGCCAGCAGCCCCCTACAGGGGAAGGAAGAGACCCAGTACTTC
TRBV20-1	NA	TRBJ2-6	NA	CSASDGSGANVLTF	TGCAGTGCTAGTGACGGCTCTGGGGCCAACGTCCTGACTTTC
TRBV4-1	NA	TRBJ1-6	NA	CASSQTPRESLLSLHF	TGCGCCAGCAGCCAGACACCCCGGGAGTCTCTGCTATCCCTCCACTTT
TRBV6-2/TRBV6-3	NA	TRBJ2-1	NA	CASSPIPGRWGNEQFF	TGTGCCAGCAGTCCGATACCCGGGAGATGGGGGAATGAGCAGTTCTTC